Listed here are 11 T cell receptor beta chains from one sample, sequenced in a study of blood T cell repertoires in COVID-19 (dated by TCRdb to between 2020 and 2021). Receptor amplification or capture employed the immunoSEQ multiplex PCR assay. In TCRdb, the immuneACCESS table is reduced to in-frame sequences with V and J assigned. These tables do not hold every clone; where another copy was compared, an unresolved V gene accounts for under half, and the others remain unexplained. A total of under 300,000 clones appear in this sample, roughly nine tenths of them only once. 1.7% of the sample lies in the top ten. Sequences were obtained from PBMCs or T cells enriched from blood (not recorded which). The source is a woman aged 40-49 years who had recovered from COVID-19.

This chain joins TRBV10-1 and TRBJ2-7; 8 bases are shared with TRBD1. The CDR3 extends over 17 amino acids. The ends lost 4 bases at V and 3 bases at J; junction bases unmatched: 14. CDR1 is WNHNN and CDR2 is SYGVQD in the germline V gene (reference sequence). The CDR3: CASSALGPGQGNYEQYF. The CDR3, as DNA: TGCGCCAGCAGTGCCCTAGGTCCCGGACAGGGAAACTACGAGCAGTACTTC.

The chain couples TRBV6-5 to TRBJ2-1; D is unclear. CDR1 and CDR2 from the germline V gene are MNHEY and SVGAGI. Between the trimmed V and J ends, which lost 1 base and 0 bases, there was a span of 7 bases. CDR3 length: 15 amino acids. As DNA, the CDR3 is TGTGCCAGCAGTTACTATGCTAGCTCCTACAATGAGCAGTTCTTC. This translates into CASSYYASSYNEQFF.

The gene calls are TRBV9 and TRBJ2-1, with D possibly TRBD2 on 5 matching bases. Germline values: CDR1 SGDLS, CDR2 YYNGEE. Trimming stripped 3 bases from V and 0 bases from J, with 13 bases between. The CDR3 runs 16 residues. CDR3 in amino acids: CASSAGTGSSYNEQFF. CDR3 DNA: TGTGCCAGCAGCGCTGGCACTGGGAGCTCCTACAATGAGCAGTTCTTC.

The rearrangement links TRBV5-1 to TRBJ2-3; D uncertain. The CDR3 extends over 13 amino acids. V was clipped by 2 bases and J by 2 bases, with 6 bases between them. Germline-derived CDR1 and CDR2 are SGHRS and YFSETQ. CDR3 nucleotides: TGCGCCAGCAGCTTTGCTAACACAGATACGCAGTATTTT. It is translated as CASSFANTDTQYF.

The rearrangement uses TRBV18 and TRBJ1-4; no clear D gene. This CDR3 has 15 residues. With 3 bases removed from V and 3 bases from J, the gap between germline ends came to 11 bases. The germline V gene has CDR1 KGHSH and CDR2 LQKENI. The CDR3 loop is CASSPRAGPNEKLFF. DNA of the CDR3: TGTGCCAGCTCACCCAGAGCAGGTCCTAATGAAAAACTGTTTTTT.

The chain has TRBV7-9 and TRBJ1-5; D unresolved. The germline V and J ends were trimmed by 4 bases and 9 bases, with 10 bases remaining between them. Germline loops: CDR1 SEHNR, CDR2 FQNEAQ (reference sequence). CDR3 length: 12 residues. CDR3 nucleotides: TGTGCCAGCAGCTCGGGGTCTCGGCCCCAGCATTTT. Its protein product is CASSSGSRPQHF.

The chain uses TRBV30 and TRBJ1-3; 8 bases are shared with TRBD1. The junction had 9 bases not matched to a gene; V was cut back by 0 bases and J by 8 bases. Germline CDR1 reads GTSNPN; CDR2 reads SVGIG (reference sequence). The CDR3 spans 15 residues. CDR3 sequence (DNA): TGTGCCTGGAGTGTACGGCGTCAGGGGGCTGACACCATATATTTT. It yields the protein CAWSVRRQGADTIYF. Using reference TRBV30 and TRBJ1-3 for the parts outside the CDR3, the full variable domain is SQTIHQWPATLVQPVGSPLSLECTVEGTSNPNLYWYRQAAGRGLQLLFYSVGIGQISSEVPQNLSASRPQDRQFILSSKKLLLSDSGFYLCAWSVRRQGADTIYFGEGSWLTVV.

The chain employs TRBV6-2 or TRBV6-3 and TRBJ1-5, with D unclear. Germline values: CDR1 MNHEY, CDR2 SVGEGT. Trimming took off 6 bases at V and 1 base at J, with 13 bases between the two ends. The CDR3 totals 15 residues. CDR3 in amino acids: CASSQRSGSNQPQHF. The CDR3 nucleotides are TGTGCCAGCAGCCAAAGATCGGGGAGCAATCAGCCCCAGCATTTT.

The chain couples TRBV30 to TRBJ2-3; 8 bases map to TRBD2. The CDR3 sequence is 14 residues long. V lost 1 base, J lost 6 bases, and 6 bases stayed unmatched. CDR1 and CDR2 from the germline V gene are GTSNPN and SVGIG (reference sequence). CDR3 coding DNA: TGTGCCTGGAGTGGAGTAGCGGGATGGGATACGCAGTATTTT. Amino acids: CAWSGVAGWDTQYF.

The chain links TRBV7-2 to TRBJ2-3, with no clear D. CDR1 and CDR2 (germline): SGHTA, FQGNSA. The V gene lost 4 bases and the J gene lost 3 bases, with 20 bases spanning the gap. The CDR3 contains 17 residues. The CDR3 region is CASSYGRPLTRTDTQYF. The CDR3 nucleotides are TGTGCCAGCAGCTACGGCCGGCCATTAACGAGGACAGATACGCAGTATTTT.

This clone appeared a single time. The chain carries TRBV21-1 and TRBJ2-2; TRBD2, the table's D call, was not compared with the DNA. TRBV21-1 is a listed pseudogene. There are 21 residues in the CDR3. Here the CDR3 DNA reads TGTGCCAGCAGCAACCCCACAATCCCCGCTAGCGGTGAAGAAGACACCGGGGAGCTGTTTTTT. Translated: CASSNPTIPASGEEDTGELFF.